Listed below are T cell receptor beta chains from one sample, sequenced in a study of identical twins. Each CDR3 protein is one row after TCRdb ran MiXCR on the 5' RACE reads. The sample holds roughly 570,000 distinct CDR3 sequences, 9% to 10% seen once. This sample was shared with a second study, whose subject was yellow fever vaccine responses in identical twins.

The sequenced sample consisted of PBMCs. The receptor set was obtained from a woman aged 18-30 years in good health. CDR3s include the opening cysteine and the closing phenylalanine or tryptophan. The D gene is left open where the match is weak. Size tells how often a clone was seen (once, few, many) or the class of an expanded clone, and some rows leave it out.

V: TRBV7-9
J: TRBJ2-1
D: TRBD1
size: NA
CDR3: CASSRTGTGRSYNEQFF
DNA: TGTGCCAGCAGCAGAACCGGGACAGGGCGCTCCTACAATGAGCAGTTCTTC

V: TRBV9
J: TRBJ2-7
D: TRBD1
size: NA
CDR3: CASSVRPGGGYEQYF
DNA: TGTGCCAGCAGCGTCCGACCAGGGGGCGGGTACGAGCAGTACTTC

V: TRBV6-1
J: TRBJ2-1
D: NA
size: many
CDR3: CASSLLGQLYNEQFF
DNA: TGTGCCAGCAGCCTCTTGGGGCAGCTTTACAATGAGCAGTTCTTC

V: TRBV5-1
J: TRBJ2-4
D: NA
size: many
CDR3: CASSLGVGEIAKNIQYF
DNA: TGCGCCAGCAGCTTGGGAGTTGGTGAGATAGCCAAAAACATTCAGTACTTC

V: TRBV20-1
J: TRBJ2-1
D: NA
size: few
CDR3: CSATTHAGVSYNEQFF
DNA: TGCAGTGCCACAACCCATGCAGGGGTTTCCTACAATGAGCAGTTCTTC

V: TRBV6-4
J: TRBJ2-6
D: NA
size: NA
CDR3: CASSDRPLPSGANVLTF
DNA: TGTGCCAGCAGTGACAGGCCATTGCCCTCTGGGGCCAACGTCCTGACTTTC

V: TRBV7-9
J: TRBJ2-3
D: TRBD1
size: NA
CDR3: CASSLGDRVVDTQYF
DNA: TGTGCCAGCAGCTTAGGGGACAGGGTAGTAGATACGCAGTATTTT

V: TRBV7-2
J: TRBJ2-1
D: NA
size: few
CDR3: CASSYRDLVDNEQFF
DNA: TGTGCCAGCAGCTACCGGGACTTAGTCGACAATGAGCAGTTCTTC

V: TRBV29-1
J: TRBJ2-1
D: TRBD2
size: few
CDR3: CSVEDVRTRLEQFF
DNA: TGCAGCGTTGAAGATGTCCGGACTAGACTTGAGCAGTTCTTC

V: TRBV7-3
J: TRBJ2-1
D: TRBD2
size: many
CDR3: CASSLSSSGGQNEQFF
DNA: TGTGCCAGCAGCTTAAGTTCTAGCGGGGGCCAGAATGAGCAGTTCTTC

V: TRBV24-1
J: TRBJ2-2
D: TRBD1
size: NA
CDR3: CATSDPGQGAAGELFF
DNA: TGTGCCACCAGTGACCCGGGACAGGGGGCGGCCGGGGAGCTGTTTTTT

V: TRBV28
J: TRBJ2-1
D: TRBD1
size: NA
CDR3: CATGKGAINEQFF
DNA: TGTGCCACCGGGAAGGGGGCAATCAATGAGCAGTTCTTC

V: TRBV6-5
J: TRBJ1-1
D: NA
size: many
CDR3: CASSDSLPMNTEAFF
DNA: TGTGCCAGCAGTGACTCGCTCCCCATGAACACTGAAGCTTTCTTT

V: TRBV4-3
J: TRBJ2-7
D: TRBD2
size: NA
CDR3: CASSPRLARSYEQYF
DNA: TGCGCCAGCAGCCCCCGACTAGCGCGCTCCTACGAGCAGTACTTC

V: TRBV28
J: TRBJ2-7
D: NA
size: NA
CDR3: CASSSTRRGIRSSYEQYF
DNA: TGTGCCAGCAGTTCGACCCGAAGGGGGATCAGGAGCTCCTACGAGCAGTACTTC

V: TRBV7-9
J: TRBJ2-1
D: NA
size: NA
CDR3: CASSQRQNNEQFF
DNA: TGTGCCAGCAGCCAAAGACAGAACAATGAGCAGTTCTTC

V: TRBV12-3/TRBV12-4
J: TRBJ2-2
D: TRBD2
size: many
CDR3: CASSFSAGGTNTGELFF
DNA: TGTGCCAGCAGTTTCTCAGCGGGGGGTACGAACACCGGGGAGCTGTTTTTT

V: TRBV7-9
J: TRBJ2-5
D: TRBD2
size: few
CDR3: CASTPGGTSPQETQYF
DNA: TGTGCCAGCACCCCTGGCGGGACTAGCCCCCAAGAGACCCAGTACTTC

V: TRBV20-1
J: TRBJ2-7
D: TRBD2
size: NA
CDR3: CSAQGLANYEQYF
DNA: TGCAGTGCTCAAGGACTAGCGAATTACGAGCAGTACTTC

V: TRBV29-1
J: TRBJ1-4
D: TRBD1
size: many
CDR3: CSVARDSSNEKLFF
DNA: TGCAGCGTTGCCCGGGACAGTTCGAATGAAAAACTGTTTTTT

V: TRBV7-6
J: TRBJ2-1
D: NA
size: many
CDR3: CASRQTGEAEQFF
DNA: TGTGCCAGCCGCCAGACCGGGGAAGCTGAGCAGTTCTTC

V: TRBV5-1
J: TRBJ2-3
D: NA
size: few
CDR3: CASSLEGVHTDTQYF
DNA: TGCGCCAGCAGCTTGGAGGGAGTTCACACAGATACGCAGTATTTT

V: TRBV19
J: TRBJ2-5
D: NA
size: few
CDR3: CASSIVWTARAVGETQYF
DNA: TGTGCCAGTAGTATAGTGTGGACGGCCAGGGCCGTGGGAGAGACCCAGTACTTC

V: TRBV9
J: TRBJ1-2
D: NA
size: few
CDR3: CASSAEGYAKVGYGYTF
DNA: TGTGCCAGCAGCGCCGAAGGGTATGCTAAAGTTGGCTATGGCTACACCTTC

V: TRBV20-1
J: TRBJ2-3
D: TRBD2
size: NA
CDR3: CSARRRGGTDTQYF
DNA: TGCAGTGCTCGTCGGCGGGGAGGGACCGATACGCAGTATTTT

V: TRBV29-1
J: TRBJ2-3
D: TRBD2
size: many
CDR3: CSIGTSASTDTQYF
DNA: TGCAGCATAGGGACTAGTGCTAGCACAGATACGCAGTATTTT

V: TRBV20-1
J: TRBJ2-1
D: TRBD1
size: few
CDR3: CSAPQQGAGEQFF
DNA: TGCAGTGCCCCTCAACAGGGGGCTGGCGAGCAGTTCTTC

V: TRBV11-1
J: TRBJ2-7
D: NA
size: few
CDR3: CASSLAGWGDQSSYEQYF
DNA: TGTGCCAGCAGCTTGGCAGGCTGGGGGGACCAAAGCTCCTACGAGCAGTACTTC

V: TRBV9
J: TRBJ1-1
D: NA
size: NA
CDR3: CASSVAGSYSTEAFF
DNA: TGTGCCAGCAGCGTAGCTGGGTCCTATAGCACTGAAGCTTTCTTT

V: TRBV4-2
J: TRBJ2-4
D: NA
size: NA
CDR3: CASSDQGLAKNIQYF
DNA: TGTGCCAGCAGCGATCAGGGCTTAGCCAAAAACATTCAGTACTTC

V: TRBV4-2
J: TRBJ2-3
D: TRBD2
size: few
CDR3: CASSQGRLARTSGITDTQYF
DNA: TGTGCCAGCAGCCAGGGAAGGCTGGCTCGGACTAGCGGGATCACAGATACGCAGTATTTT

V: TRBV11-2
J: TRBJ2-3
D: NA
size: few
CDR3: CASSFGKPSTDTQYF
DNA: TGTGCCAGCAGCTTCGGCAAGCCTAGCACAGATACGCAGTATTTT

V: TRBV11-2
J: TRBJ2-3
D: TRBD2
size: NA
CDR3: CASSPGLAGVSIWGYTHYF
DNA: TGTGCCAGCAGCCCAGGACTAGCGGGGGTGTCAATATGGGGATACACGCACTATTTT

V: TRBV27
J: TRBJ2-2
D: TRBD1
size: NA
CDR3: CASSPRTGGRTGELFF
DNA: TGTGCCAGCAGTCCAAGGACAGGGGGGCGAACCGGGGAGCTGTTTTTT

V: TRBV12-3/TRBV12-4
J: TRBJ1-1
D: NA
size: NA
CDR3: CASSPGHANTEAFF
DNA: TGTGCCAGCAGTCCGGGACACGCGAACACTGAAGCTTTCTTT

V: TRBV6-2/TRBV6-3
J: TRBJ2-1
D: TRBD2
size: NA
CDR3: CASTLAGLADNEQFF
DNA: TGTGCCAGCACTCTAGCGGGACTAGCGGACAATGAGCAGTTCTTC

V: TRBV7-9
J: TRBJ1-1
D: NA
size: few
CDR3: CASSLLVAGNTEAFF
DNA: TGTGCCAGCAGCTTACTGGTAGCAGGCAACACTGAAGCTTTCTTT

V: TRBV7-2
J: TRBJ2-1
D: TRBD1
size: many
CDR3: CASSLNPRGLPYNEQFF
DNA: TGTGCCAGCAGCTTAAACCCCAGGGGGCTTCCCTACAATGAGCAGTTCTTC